This T cell receptor (beta chain) was profiled in a study of blood T cell repertoires in COVID-19. Looking at the study overall: The origin of the acute and convalescent COVID-19 samples was the United States, Italy and Spain. Nucleic acid was either cDNA or gDNA, and it came from T cells, B-cell-depleted T cells, or PBMCs.

The CDR3 has 16 amino acids. Looked up from germline, CDR1 is KGHSH and CDR2 is LQKENI. V shed 3 bases and J shed 0 bases, with 12 bases lying between them. This table comes from immunoSEQ multiplex PCR, and its TCRdb copy is limited to in-frame clones, with some not included. The table includes fewer than 85,000 clones, 73% detected once. The sequence came from a man aged 55 to 70 with acute or convalescent COVID-19. This chain links TRBV18 with TRBJ1-3; D unresolved. The source material was peripheral blood. CDR3 nucleotide sequence: TGTGCCAGCTCACCTGAGGGTCTATTCTCTGGAAACACCATATATTTT. Its translation is CASSPEGLFSGNTIYF.